This T cell receptor beta chain is from a study of T cells in Graves' hyperthyroidism and ophthalmopathy. Study-wide points: Appearing also in blood were most of the thyroid clonotypes expanded above 0.001.

The CDR3 sequence is 12 residues long. V was clipped by 9 bases and J by 8 bases, with 16 bases between them. CDR1 is ENHRY and CDR2 is SYGVKD in the germline V gene. A remark on this clonotype: The antigen is not known.

TCR beta CDR3 regions were amplified from RNA. HTBI primers were employed in a first-round RT-PCR of the TCR CDR3. TCRdb redid the calling of the multiplex PCR reads with MiXCR, one entry per CDR3 protein. The sample includes hundreds of thousands of distinct CDR3 sequences, 38% seen only once; the top ten take approximately 8.7%. The source material was blood. The sequence derives from a man in his late teens or twenties with Graves' hyperthyroidism. The chain carries TRBV10-3 and TRBJ1-2, with a tentative D call TRBD1 (6 bases). As DNA, the CDR3 is TGTGCCATACACCCGGGGGACACCGGCTACACCTTC. Its translation: CAIHPGDTGYTF.